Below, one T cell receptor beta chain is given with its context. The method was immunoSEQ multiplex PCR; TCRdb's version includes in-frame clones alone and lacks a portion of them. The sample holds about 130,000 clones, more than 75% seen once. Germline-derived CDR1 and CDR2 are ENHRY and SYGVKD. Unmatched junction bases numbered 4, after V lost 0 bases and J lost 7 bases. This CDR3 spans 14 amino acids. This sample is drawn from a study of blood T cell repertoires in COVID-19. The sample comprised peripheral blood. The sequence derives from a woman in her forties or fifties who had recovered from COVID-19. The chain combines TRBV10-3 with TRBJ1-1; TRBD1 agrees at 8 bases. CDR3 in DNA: TGTGCCATCAGTGAGTCAGCAGGGGGCGGTGAAGCTTTCTTT. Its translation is CAISESAGGGEAFF.